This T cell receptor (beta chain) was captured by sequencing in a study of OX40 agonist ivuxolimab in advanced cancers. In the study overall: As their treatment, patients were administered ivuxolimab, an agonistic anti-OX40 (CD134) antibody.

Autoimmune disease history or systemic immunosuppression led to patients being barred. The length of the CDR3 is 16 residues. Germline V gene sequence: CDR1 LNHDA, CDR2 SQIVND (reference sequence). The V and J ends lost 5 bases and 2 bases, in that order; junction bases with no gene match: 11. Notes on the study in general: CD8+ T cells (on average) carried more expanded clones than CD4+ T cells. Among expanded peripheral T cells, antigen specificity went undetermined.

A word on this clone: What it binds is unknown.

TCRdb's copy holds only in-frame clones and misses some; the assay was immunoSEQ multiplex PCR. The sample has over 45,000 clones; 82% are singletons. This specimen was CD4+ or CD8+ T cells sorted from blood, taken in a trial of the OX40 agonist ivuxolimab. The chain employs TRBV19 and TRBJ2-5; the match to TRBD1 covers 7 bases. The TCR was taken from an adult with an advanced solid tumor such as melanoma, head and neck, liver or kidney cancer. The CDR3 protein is CASSVRQGLGQETQYF. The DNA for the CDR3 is TGTGCCAGTAGTGTAAGACAGGGATTAGGGCAAGAGACCCAGTACTTC. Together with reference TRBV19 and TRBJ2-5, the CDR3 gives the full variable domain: DGGITQSPKYLFRKEGQNVTLSCEQNLNHDAMYWYRQDPGQGLRLIYYSQIVNDFQKGDIAEGYSVSREKKESFPLTVTSAQKNPTAFYLCASSVRQGLGQETQYFGPGTRLLVL.